What follows is one TCR beta chain and its context. This sample is part of a study of memory CD4+ T cells and cytomegalovirus serostatus. For the study at large: This sample comes from healthy Belgian adults, about 10 CMV seropositive, 20 to 25 seronegative.

Single viable CD3+CD4+CD8-CD45RO+ cells were sorted as the memory CD4+ T cells. Repertoires were generated with immunoSEQ multiplex PCR, while TCRdb's copy carries only in-frame clones and drops some. The repertoire holds tens of thousands of clones, with more than 75% as singletons. The germline V gene encodes CDR1 SGHNT and CDR2 YYREEE (reference sequence). CDR3 size: 15 residues. The V end lost 0 bases, the J end lost 2 bases, and 9 bases lay between the germline ends. This receptor was identified in an adult in good health and CMV-seropositive. Sequencing was carried out using memory CD4+ T cells from blood. This sequence joins TRBV5-4 and TRBJ2-1; no firm D call. The DNA for the CDR3 is TGTGCCAGCAGCTTGGATCAAAGAACCTACAATGAGCAGTTCTTC. Protein product: CASSLDQRTYNEQFF.